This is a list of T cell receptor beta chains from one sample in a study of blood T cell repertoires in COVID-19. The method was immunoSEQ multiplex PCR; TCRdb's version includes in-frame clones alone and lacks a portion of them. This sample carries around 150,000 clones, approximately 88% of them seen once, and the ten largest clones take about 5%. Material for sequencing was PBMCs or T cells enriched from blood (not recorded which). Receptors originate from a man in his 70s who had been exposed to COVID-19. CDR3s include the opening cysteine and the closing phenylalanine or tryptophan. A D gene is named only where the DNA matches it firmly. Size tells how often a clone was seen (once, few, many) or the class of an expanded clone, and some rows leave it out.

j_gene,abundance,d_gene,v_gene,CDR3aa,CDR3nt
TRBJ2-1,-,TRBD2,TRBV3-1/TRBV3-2,CASRTSGSTNEQFF,TGTGCCAGCAGAACTAGCGGGAGTACCAATGAGCAGTTCTTC
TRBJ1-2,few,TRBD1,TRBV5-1,CASSPDGTGHYGYTF,TGCGCCAGCAGCCCTGATGGGACAGGGCACTATGGCTACACCTTC
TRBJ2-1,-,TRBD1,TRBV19,CASTPQGARRKQFF,TGTGCCAGTACCCCTCAGGGGGCACGCAGAAAGCAGTTCTTC
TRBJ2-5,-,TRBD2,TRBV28,CASRPGGTTGETQYF,TGTGCCAGCAGACCGGGGGGAACCACGGGGGAGACCCAGTACTTC
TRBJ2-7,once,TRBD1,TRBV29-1,CSARGQPSGGNEQYF,TGCAGCGCCAGGGGACAGCCCAGCGGTGGTAACGAGCAGTACTTC
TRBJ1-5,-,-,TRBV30,CAWSAGFSNQPQHF,TGTGCCTGGAGTGCGGGGTTTAGCAATCAGCCCCAGCATTTT
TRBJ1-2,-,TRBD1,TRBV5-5,CASSSTGGRYGYTF,TGTGCCAGCAGCTCCACAGGGGGCCGCTATGGCTACACCTTC
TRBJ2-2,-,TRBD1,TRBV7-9,CASSFMDRAGELFF,TGTGCCAGCAGCTTCATGGACAGGGCCGGGGAGCTGTTTTTT
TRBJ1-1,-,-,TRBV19,CASSSRTVRGNTEAFF,TGTGCCAGTAGTTCAAGGACGGTGCGGGGGAACACTGAAGCTTTCTTT
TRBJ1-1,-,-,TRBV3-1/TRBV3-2,CASSWGGKGVNTEAFF,TGTGCCAGCAGTTGGGGGGGGAAGGGAGTGAACACTGAAGCTTTCTTT
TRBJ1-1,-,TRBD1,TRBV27,CASSYRQGNTEAFF,TGTGCCAGCAGTTATAGACAGGGGAACACTGAAGCTTTCTTT
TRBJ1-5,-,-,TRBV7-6,CASSLVLDINNQPQHF,TGTGCCAGCAGCTTAGTACTGGACATCAACAATCAGCCCCAGCATTTT
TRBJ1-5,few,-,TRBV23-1,CASSQSEVSHQPQHF,TGCGCCAGCAGTCAATCGGAGGTGTCTCATCAGCCCCAGCATTTT
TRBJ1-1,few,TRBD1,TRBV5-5,CASSRGQMNTEAFF,TGTGCCAGCAGCAGGGGACAGATGAACACTGAAGCTTTCTTT
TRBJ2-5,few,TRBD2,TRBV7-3,CASSLNPPSGGFQETQYF,TGTGCCAGCAGCTTAAATCCCCCTAGCGGGGGGTTCCAAGAGACCCAGTACTTC
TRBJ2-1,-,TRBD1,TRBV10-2,CASSLKTGGNEQFF,TGCGCCAGCAGTCTAAAGACAGGGGGCAATGAGCAGTTCTTC
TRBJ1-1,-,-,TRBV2,CASNWGRPNVEAFF,TGTGCCAGCAATTGGGGGCGGCCAAATGTTGAAGCTTTCTTT
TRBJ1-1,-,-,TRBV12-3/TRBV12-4,CASSFFRTEAFF,TGTGCCAGCAGTTTTTTCAGGACTGAAGCTTTCTTT
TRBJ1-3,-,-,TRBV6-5,CASRPDGHSGNTIYF,TGTGCCAGCAGACCTGACGGACACTCTGGAAACACCATATATTTT
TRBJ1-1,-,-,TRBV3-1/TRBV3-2,CASRYEAFF,TGTGCCAGCAGGTATGAAGCTTTCTTT
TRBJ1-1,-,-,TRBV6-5,CASSPDKNTEAFF,TGTGCCAGCAGCCCCGACAAGAACACTGAAGCTTTCTTT
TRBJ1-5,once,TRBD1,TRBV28,CASTGQNYQPQHF,TGTGCCAGCACGGGACAGAACTATCAGCCCCAGCATTTT
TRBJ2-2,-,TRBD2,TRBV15,CATSRALGGDNGELFF,TGTGCCACCAGCAGAGCCCTTGGGGGGGATAACGGGGAGCTGTTTTTT
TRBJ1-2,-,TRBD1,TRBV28,CASSPGQGAYYGYTF,TGTGCCAGCAGCCCGGGACAGGGGGCTTACTATGGCTACACCTTC
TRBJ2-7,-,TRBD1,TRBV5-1,CASSEAGGSYEQYF,TGCGCCAGCAGCGAAGCAGGGGGCTCCTACGAGCAGTACTTC
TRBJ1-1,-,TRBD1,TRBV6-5,CASRAQTGVSTEAFF,TGTGCCAGCAGAGCCCAGACAGGGGTGTCCACTGAAGCTTTCTTT
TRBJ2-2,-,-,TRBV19,CASSISGISTGELFF,TGTGCCAGTAGTATCTCAGGGATCAGTACCGGGGAGCTGTTTTTT
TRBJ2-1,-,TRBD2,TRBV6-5,CASSRAGVYNEQFF,TGTGCCAGCAGTCGGGCGGGAGTCTACAATGAGCAGTTCTTC
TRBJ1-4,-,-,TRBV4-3,CASSQGGRVANEKLFF,TGCGCCAGCAGCCAAGGGGGGAGGGTGGCTAATGAAAAACTGTTTTTT
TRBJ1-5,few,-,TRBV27,CASSPRGMENNQPQHF,TGTGCCAGCTCCCCGCGAGGGATGGAGAACAATCAGCCCCAGCATTTT
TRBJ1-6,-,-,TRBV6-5,CASSRGSSYNSPLHF,TGTGCCAGCAGTAGGGGGAGCTCCTATAATTCACCCCTCCACTTT
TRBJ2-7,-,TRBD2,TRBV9,CASSVDSGDGEQYF,TGTGCCAGCAGCGTAGATAGCGGGGACGGAGAGCAGTACTTC
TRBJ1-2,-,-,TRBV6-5,CASSYSQQSPYGYTF,TGTGCCAGCAGTTACTCCCAACAGAGTCCGTATGGCTACACCTTC
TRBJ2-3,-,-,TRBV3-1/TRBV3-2,CASSQSYTQYF,TGTGCCAGCAGCCAATCCTATACGCAGTATTTT
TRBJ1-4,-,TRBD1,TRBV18,CASSLTGQGTPNEKLFF,TGTGCCAGCTCACTCACCGGACAGGGGACGCCTAATGAAAAACTGTTTTTT
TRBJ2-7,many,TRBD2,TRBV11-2,CASSMASGRYEQYF,TGTGCCAGCAGCATGGCTAGCGGGAGGTACGAGCAGTACTTC
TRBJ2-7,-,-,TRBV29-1,CSPTATGNPYEQYF,TGCAGCCCTACAGCCACAGGGAACCCCTACGAGCAGTACTTC
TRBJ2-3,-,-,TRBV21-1,CASSKWSAGERGTQYF,TGTGCCAGCAGCAAATGGTCGGCAGGGGAGCGGGGTACGCAGTATTTT
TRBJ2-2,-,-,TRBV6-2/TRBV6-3,CASSQDIPTGELFF,TGTGCCAGCAGCCAGGACATACCGACCGGGGAGCTGTTTTTT
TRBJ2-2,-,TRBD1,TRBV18,CASSLDRVDTGELFF,TGTGCCAGCTCACTGGACAGGGTTGACACCGGGGAGCTGTTTTTT
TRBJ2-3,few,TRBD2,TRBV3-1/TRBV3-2,CASSQGGAGADTQYF,TGTGCCAGCAGCCAAGGGGGAGCGGGGGCGGATACGCAGTATTTT
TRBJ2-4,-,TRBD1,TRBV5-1,CASSLGRTGGGNIQYF,TGCGCCAGCAGCTTAGGCCGGACAGGGGGAGGAAACATTCAGTACTTC
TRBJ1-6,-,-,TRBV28,CASIRRDNSPLHF,TGTGCCAGCATCAGGAGGGATAATTCACCCCTCCACTTT
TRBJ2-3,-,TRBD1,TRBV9,CASSARTGVTDTQYF,TGTGCCAGCAGCGCCCGGACAGGGGTTACAGATACGCAGTATTTT
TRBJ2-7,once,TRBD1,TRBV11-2,CASSLGVGTGVQYF,TGTGCCAGCAGCTTAGGTGTAGGGACAGGGGTTCAGTACTTC
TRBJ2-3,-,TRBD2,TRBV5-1,CASSSRTSGSTDTQYF,TGCGCCAGCAGCTCCCGGACTAGCGGGAGCACAGATACGCAGTATTTT
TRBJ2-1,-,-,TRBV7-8,CASSSSPRGRNEQFF,TGTGCCAGCAGCTCGTCTCCGCGGGGCCGGAATGAGCAGTTCTTC
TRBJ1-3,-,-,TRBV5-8,CASRGRGKGNTIYF,TGTGCCAGCAGGGGCAGGGGCAAGGGAAACACCATATATTTT
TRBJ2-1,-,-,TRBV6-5,CASSSRGSYNEQFF,TGTGCCAGCAGTTCCCGGGGATCCTACAATGAGCAGTTCTTC
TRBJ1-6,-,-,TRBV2,CASSRWDTGVSPLHF,TGTGCCAGCAGCCGTTGGGACACCGGCGTATCACCCCTCCACTTT
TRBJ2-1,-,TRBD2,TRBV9,CASRRTSGEEQFF,TGTGCCAGCAGGAGGACTAGCGGGGAGGAGCAGTTCTTC
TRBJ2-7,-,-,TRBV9,CASSVGGLGEQYF,TGTGCCAGCAGCGTAGGTGGCCTAGGCGAGCAGTACTTC